This TCR beta chain comes out of a study of blood T cell repertoires in COVID-19. This clone was observed once. The V gene's germline CDR1 is PRHDT and CDR2 FYEKMQ (reference sequence). J gave up 14 bases and V 2 bases, and 4 bases lay outside the gene matches. The CDR3 contains 13 residues. Data came from immunoSEQ multiplex PCR; TCRdb stores just in-frame clones and leaves some out. The data hold about 150,000 clones, with less than 90% observed a single time. The rearrangement joins TRBV13 to TRBJ1-6; 9 nucleotides align to TRBD1. This sequence originates from a young man with COVID-19, enrolled during active disease. Sequencing input: peripheral blood. This CDR3 is CASSLQGQGALHF. The CDR3 nucleotides read TGTGCCAGCAGCTTACAGGGACAGGGAGCCCTCCACTTT.